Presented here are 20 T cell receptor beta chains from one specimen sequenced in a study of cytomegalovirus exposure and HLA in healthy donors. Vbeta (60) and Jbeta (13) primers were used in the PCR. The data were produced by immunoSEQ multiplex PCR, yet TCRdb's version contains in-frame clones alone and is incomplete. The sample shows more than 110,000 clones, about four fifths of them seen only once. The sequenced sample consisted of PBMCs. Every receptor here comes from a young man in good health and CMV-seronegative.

The CDR3, as DNA: TGTGCCAGCAGTTTAGACACCCCACCCCTCCACTTT. Its protein is CASSLDTPPLHF. This chain links TRBV28 with TRBJ1-6; no reliable D call. The germline gives CDR1 MDHEN, CDR2 SYDVKM. There are 12 residues in the CDR3. V lost 2 bases and J 11 bases, leaving 7 bases between the germline ends.

The chain's CDR3 is CATSLSGVHQPQHF. The DNA of the CDR3 is TGTGCCACCAGCCTTTCCGGGGTGCATCAGCCCCAGCATTTT. The chain has TRBV15 and TRBJ1-5, with D uncertain. This CDR3 region has 14 residues. Germline V gene lookup returns CDR1 LNHNV and CDR2 YYDKDF (reference sequence). The V and J ends lost 5 bases and 5 bases respectively, with 13 bases between them.

CDR3 protein: CASRPPGQGNYGYTF. The CDR3 coding sequence is TGCGCCAGCAGGCCTCCGGGACAGGGGAACTATGGCTACACCTTC. V usage is TRBV5-1 and J usage is TRBJ1-2; 10 bases fit TRBD1. Per the germline V gene, CDR1 is SGHRS and CDR2 is YFSETQ. Unmatched junction bases numbered 6, after V lost 5 bases and J lost 2 bases. The length of the CDR3 is 15 residues. Combining the CDR3 with reference TRBV5-1 and TRBJ1-2 gives the whole variable domain KAGVTQTPRYLIKTRGQQVTLSCSPISGHRSVSWYQQTPGQGLQFLFEYFSETQRNKGNFPGRFSGRQFSNSRSEMNVSTLELGDSALYLCASRPPGQGNYGYTFGSGTRLTVV.

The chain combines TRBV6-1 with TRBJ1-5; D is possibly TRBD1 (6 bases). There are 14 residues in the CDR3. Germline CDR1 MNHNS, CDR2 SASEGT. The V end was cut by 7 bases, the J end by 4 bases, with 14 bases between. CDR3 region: CASTTGHSNQPQHF. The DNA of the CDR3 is TGTGCCAGCACCACGGGACACTCGAATCAGCCCCAGCATTTT.

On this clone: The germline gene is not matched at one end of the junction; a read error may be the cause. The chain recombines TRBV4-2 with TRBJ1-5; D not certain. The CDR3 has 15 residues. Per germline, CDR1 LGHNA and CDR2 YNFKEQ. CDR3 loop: CASSQDLDTYQPQHF. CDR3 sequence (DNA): TGTGCCAGCAGTCAAGATCTTGACACATATCAGCCCCAGCATTTT.

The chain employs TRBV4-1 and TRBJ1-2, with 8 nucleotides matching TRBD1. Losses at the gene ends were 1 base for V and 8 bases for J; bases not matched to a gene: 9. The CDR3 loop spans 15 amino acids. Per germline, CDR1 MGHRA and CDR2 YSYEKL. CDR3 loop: CASSQGDGQGKGYTF. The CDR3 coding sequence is TGCGCCAGCAGCCAAGGTGACGGACAGGGAAAGGGCTACACCTTC.

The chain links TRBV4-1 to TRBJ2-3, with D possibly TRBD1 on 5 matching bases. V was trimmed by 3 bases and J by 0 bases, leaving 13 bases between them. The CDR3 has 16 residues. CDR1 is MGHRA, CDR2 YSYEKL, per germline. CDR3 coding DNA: TGCGCCAGCAGCCATAGGGGTCCCAGCAGCACAGATACGCAGTATTTT. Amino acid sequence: CASSHRGPSSTDTQYF.

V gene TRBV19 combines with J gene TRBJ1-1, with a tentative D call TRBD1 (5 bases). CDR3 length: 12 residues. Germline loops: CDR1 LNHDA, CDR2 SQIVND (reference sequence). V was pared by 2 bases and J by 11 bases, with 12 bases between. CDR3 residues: CASSIQGLYAFF. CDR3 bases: TGTGCCAGTAGTATACAGGGACTGTACGCTTTCTTT. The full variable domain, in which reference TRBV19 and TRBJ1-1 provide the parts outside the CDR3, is DGGITQSPKYLFRKEGQNVTLSCEQNLNHDAMYWYRQDPGQGLRLIYYSQIVNDFQKGDIAEGYSVSREKKESFPLTVTSAQKNPTAFYLCASSIQGLYAFFGQGTRLTVV.

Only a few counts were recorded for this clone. As DNA, the CDR3 is TGTGCCAGCAGTTCCTGGGACAGCAACACTGAAGCTTTCTTT. It translates to CASSSWDSNTEAFF. This chain connects TRBV28 to TRBJ1-1; 7 nucleotides match TRBD1. CDR3 length equals 14 residues. With V trimmed by 4 bases and J by 2 bases, 4 bases remained unmatched. Germline CDR1 MDHEN, CDR2 SYDVKM.

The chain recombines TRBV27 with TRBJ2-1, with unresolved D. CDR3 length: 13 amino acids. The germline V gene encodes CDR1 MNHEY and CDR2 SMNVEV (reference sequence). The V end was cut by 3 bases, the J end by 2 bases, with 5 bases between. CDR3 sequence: CASSFSAYNEQFF. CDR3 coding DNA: TGTGCCAGCAGTTTCTCCGCCTACAATGAGCAGTTCTTC.

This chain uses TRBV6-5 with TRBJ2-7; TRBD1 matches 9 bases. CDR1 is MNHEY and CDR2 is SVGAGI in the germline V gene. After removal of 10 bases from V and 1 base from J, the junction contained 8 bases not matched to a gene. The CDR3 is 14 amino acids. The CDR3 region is CATMGQGTSYEQYF. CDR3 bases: TGTGCCACGATGGGACAGGGAACATCCTACGAGCAGTACTTC.

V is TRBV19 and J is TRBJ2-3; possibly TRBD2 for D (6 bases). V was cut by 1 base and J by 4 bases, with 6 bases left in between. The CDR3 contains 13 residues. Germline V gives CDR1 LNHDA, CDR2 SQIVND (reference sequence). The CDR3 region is CASSIGGADTQYF. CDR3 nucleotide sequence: TGTGCCAGTAGTATAGGGGGGGCAGATACGCAGTATTTT.

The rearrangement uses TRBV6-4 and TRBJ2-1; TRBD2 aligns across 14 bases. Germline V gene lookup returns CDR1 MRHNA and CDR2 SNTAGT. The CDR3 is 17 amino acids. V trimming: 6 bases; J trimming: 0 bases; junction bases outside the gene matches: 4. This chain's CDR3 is CASRGLAGVSSYNEQFF. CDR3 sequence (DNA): TGTGCCAGCAGGGGACTAGCGGGGGTTAGCTCCTACAATGAGCAGTTCTTC.

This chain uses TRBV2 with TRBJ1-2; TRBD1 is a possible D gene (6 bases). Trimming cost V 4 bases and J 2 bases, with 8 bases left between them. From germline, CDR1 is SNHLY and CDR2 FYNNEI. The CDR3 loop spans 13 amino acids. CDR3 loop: CASSAQGNYGYTF. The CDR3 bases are TGTGCCAGCAGTGCCCAGGGGAACTATGGCTACACCTTC.

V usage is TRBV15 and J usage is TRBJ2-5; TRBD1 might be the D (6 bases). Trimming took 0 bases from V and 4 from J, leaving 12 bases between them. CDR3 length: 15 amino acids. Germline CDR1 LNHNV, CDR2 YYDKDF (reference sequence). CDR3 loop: CATSRDPIGGETQYF. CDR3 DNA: TGTGCCACCAGCAGAGACCCCATAGGGGGAGAGACCCAGTACTTC.

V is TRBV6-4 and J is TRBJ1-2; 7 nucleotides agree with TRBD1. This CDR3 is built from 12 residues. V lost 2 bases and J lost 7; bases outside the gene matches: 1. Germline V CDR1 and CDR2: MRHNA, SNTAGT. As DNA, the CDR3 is TGTGCCAGCAGTGACAGGGGGCGTGGCTACACCTTC. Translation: CASSDRGRGYTF.

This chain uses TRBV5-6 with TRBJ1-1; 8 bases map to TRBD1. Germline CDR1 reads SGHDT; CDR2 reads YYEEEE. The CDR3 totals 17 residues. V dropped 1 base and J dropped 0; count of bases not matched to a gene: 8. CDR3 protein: CASSLMLRQGMNTEAFF. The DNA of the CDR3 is TGTGCCAGCAGCTTGATGCTCCGACAGGGGATGAACACTGAAGCTTTCTTT.

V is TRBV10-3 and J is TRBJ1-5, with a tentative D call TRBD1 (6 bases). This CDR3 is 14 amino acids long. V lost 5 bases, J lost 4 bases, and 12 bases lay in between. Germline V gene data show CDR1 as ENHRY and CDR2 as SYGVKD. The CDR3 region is CAISQDRSNQPQHF. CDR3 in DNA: TGTGCCATCAGTCAGGACAGAAGTAATCAGCCCCAGCATTTT.

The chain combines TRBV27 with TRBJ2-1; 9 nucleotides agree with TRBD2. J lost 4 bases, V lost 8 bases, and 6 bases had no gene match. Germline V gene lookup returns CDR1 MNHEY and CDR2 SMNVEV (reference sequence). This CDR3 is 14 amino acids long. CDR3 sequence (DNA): TGTGCCAGCCTTGGCGGGGGGGCGTACAATGAGCAGTTCTTC. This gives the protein CASLGGGAYNEQFF.

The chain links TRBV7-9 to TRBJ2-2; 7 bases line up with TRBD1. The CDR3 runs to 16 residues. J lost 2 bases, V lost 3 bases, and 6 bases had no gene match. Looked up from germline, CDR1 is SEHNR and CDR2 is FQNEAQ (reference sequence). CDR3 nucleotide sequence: TGTGCCAGCAGCTTTAACAGGGGACCCAACACCGGGGAGCTGTTTTTT. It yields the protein CASSFNRGPNTGELFF.